These 20 T cell receptor beta chains originate from one sample sequenced in a study of regulatory T cells in long-lasting Graves disease. Libraries of TCR beta came from iRepertoire HTBI primers plus Arm-PCR of CDR3 regions. Using its own MiXCR run on the multiplex PCR reads, TCRdb lists one record per CDR3 protein. The data contain roughly 400,000 distinct CDR3 sequences, 14% to 15% of them singletons. Time point here: newly diagnosed GD, antithyroid drugs for less than 3 months. Isolated PBMC RNA provided the starting material for the TCR library. Another study also made use of these data, one on T cells in Graves' hyperthyroidism and ophthalmopathy.

Sequencing was performed on peripheral blood mononuclear cells (PBMCs), taken at new diagnosis, from a patient treated with antithyroid drugs. The receptors derive from a woman aged 40-49 years with Graves disease.

The sample holds many counts of this clonotype. The chain couples TRBV10-3 to TRBJ2-7, with 7 bases aligning to TRBD2. This CDR3 contains 13 residues. V lost 10 bases and J lost 2; bases outside the gene matches: 8. The germline V gene encodes CDR1 ENHRY and CDR2 SYGVKD. The CDR3 DNA is TGTGCCACCGGCTGGGGGGGAACCTACGAGCAGTACTTC. Residues: CATGWGGTYEQYF.

This chain links TRBV5-6 with TRBJ2-7; no definite D call. Trimming removed 5 bases at V and 0 bases at J, with 6 bases between. The CDR3 is 12 residues long. The germline V gene encodes CDR1 SGHDT and CDR2 YYEEEE. The CDR3 DNA follows: TGTGCCAGCAGTTATCACTCCTACGAGCAGTACTTC. This codes for CASSYHSYEQYF.

V and J are TRBV19 and TRBJ2-7, with 9 bases aligning to TRBD1. Germline CDR1 LNHDA, CDR2 SQIVND (reference sequence). The CDR3 runs to 15 residues. Trimming at V came to 6 bases and at J to 1 base, leaving 7 bases not matched to a gene. The CDR3 region is CASSGRGQGSYEQYF. The CDR3 nucleotides read TGTGCCAGTAGCGGCCGGGGACAGGGATCCTACGAGCAGTACTTC.

In this sample, this clonotype turned up many times. The chain couples TRBV19 to TRBJ2-7; D remains ambiguous. Between the trimmed V and J ends, which lost 7 bases and 5 bases, there was a span of 12 bases. The germline V gene encodes CDR1 LNHDA and CDR2 SQIVND (reference sequence). The CDR3 covers 12 residues. CDR3 nucleotides: TGTGCCAGTAAGGACGCGATGGACGAGCAGTACTTC. Residues: CASKDAMDEQYF.

CDR3 sequence: CGASRWNTDTQYF. CDR3 nucleotide sequence: TGTGGTGCTAGCCGATGGAACACAGATACGCAGTATTTT. The chain uses TRBV30 and TRBJ2-3; maybe TRBD2 (5 bases). Germline V lookup: CDR1 GTSNPN, CDR2 SVGIG (reference sequence). The CDR3 sequence is 13 residues long.

The sample holds many counts of this clonotype. V and J are TRBV3-1 and TRBJ2-7, with D possibly being TRBD1 (5 bases). Germline CDR1 is LGHDT and CDR2 is YNNKEL (reference sequence). The CDR3 is made up of 15 amino acids. Trimming took 0 bases from V and 0 from J, leaving 9 bases between them. The CDR3 DNA reads as TGTGCCAGCAGCCAAGACAGGGTCAGCTCCTACGAGCAGTACTTC. Protein: CASSQDRVSSYEQYF.

This clonotype has a handful of counts. The chain is built from TRBV9 and TRBJ1-3; D gene ambiguous. CDR3 length equals 16 residues. Germline CDR1 is SGDLS and CDR2 is YYNGEE. Trimming cost V 2 bases and J 0 bases, with 12 bases left between them. Here the CDR3 DNA reads TGTGCCAGCAGCGTTTCTCAGTCGAGCTCTGGAAACACCATATATTTT. Translation gives CASSVSQSSSGNTIYF. The full variable domain, rest sourced from reference TRBV9 and TRBJ1-3, is DSGVTQTPKHLITATGQRVTLRCSPRSGDLSVYWYQQSLDQGLQFLIQYYNGEERAKGNILERFSAQQFPDLHSELNLSSLELGDSALYFCASSVSQSSSGNTIYFGEGSWLTVV.

This clonotype came up many times. The gene calls are TRBV11-3 and TRBJ2-7, with 8 bases aligning to TRBD2. V lost 2 bases and J lost 3; bases outside the gene matches: 6. CDR3 length: 15 amino acids. The germline V gene has CDR1 SGHNT and CDR2 YENEEA. The DNA of the CDR3 is TGTGCCAGCAGCTTATCCCGGGAGGGAAGCTACGAGCAGTACTTC. The encoded protein is CASSLSREGSYEQYF.

The table lists this clonotype with many counts. The gene calls are TRBV27 and TRBJ1-2, with D perhaps matching TRBD1 (5 bases). Trimming shortened V by 3 bases and J by 5 bases, and 16 bases separated the two germline ends. Looked up from germline, CDR1 is MNHEY and CDR2 is SMNVEV (reference sequence). The length of the CDR3 is 15 residues. The CDR3 loop reads CASSLLSGGGYGYTF. CDR3 coding DNA: TGTGCCAGCAGTTTGTTATCTGGGGGGGGTTATGGCTACACCTTC.

This clonotype has more than one count but fewer than ten. One end of the junction varies from germline; a read error may be responsible. The genes are TRBV11-2 and TRBJ2-2, with a tentative D call TRBD2 (5 bases). The CDR3 consists of 14 residues. CDR1 and CDR2 (germline): SGHAT, FQNNGV. CDR3 bases: TGTGCCAGCAGCTTAGAGCTAAGCACCGGGGAGCTGCTTTTT. It is translated as CASSLELSTGELLF.

This clonotype appeared many times. This sequence joins TRBV2 and TRBJ1-6, with no clear D. V lost 4 bases and J lost 9, with 4 bases in between. Looked up from germline, CDR1 is SNHLY and CDR2 is FYNNEI. The CDR3 has 11 amino acids. CDR3 sequence reads: CASSGSSPLHF. The CDR3 DNA sequence: TGTGCCAGCAGTGGATCTTCACCCCTCCACTTT.

The chain is built from TRBV18 and TRBJ2-1, with TRBD1 matching 7 bases. Per the germline V gene, CDR1 is KGHSH and CDR2 is LQKENI. This CDR3 comprises 16 residues. V shed 6 bases, J shed 0 bases, and the junction held 8 bases outside the gene matches. CDR3 DNA: TGTGCCAGCTCGCTGACAGGGATCAGCTCCTACAATGAGCAGTTCTTC. Translation gives CASSLTGISSYNEQFF.

This clonotype has ten or more counts. The V gene is TRBV7-2, the J gene TRBJ2-3; 7 bases line up with TRBD2. J gave up 4 bases and V 4 bases, and 8 bases lay outside the gene matches. Germline values: CDR1 SGHTA, CDR2 FQGNSA. The CDR3 length is 15 residues. CDR3 DNA sequence: TGTGCCAGCAGCTGGGGGGGGTTAAAGGCAGATACGCAGTATTTT. Amino acid sequence: CASSWGGLKADTQYF.

This chain uses TRBV20-1 with TRBJ2-3, with a weak D call TRBD1 (6 bases). Germline V gives CDR1 DFQATT, CDR2 SNEGSKA (reference sequence). V was trimmed by 5 bases and J by 2 bases, leaving 11 bases between them. The CDR3 sequence is 13 residues long. The CDR3 loop reads CSAPRTDTDTQYF. As DNA, the CDR3 is TGCAGTGCTCCTCGGACAGACACAGATACGCAGTATTTT.

This clonotype occurred many times. The V gene is TRBV2, the J gene TRBJ2-1; D is perhaps TRBD2 (6 bases). The CDR3 covers 15 residues. CDR1 is SNHLY, CDR2 FYNNEI, per germline. With 1 base removed from V and 15 bases from J, the gap between germline ends came to 22 bases. CDR3 sequence: CASSEGGREANRGFF. CDR3 nucleotides: TGTGCCAGCAGTGAAGGGGGCAGGGAGGCAAATCGGGGGTTCTTC. Supplemented by reference TRBV2 and TRBJ2-1, the full variable domain reads EPEVTQTPSHQVTQMGQEVILRCVPISNHLYFYWYRQILGQKVEFLVSFYNNEISEKSEIFDDQFSVERPDGSNFTLKIRSTKLEDSAMYFCASSEGGREANRGFFGPGTRLTVL.

In this sample, this clonotype turned up many times. V and J are TRBV27 and TRBJ1-4; D remains unclear. Germline V gives CDR1 MNHEY, CDR2 SMNVEV (reference sequence). Deletions cut 6 bases from V and 0 bases from J, with 11 bases between. The CDR3 has 15 residues. This CDR3 reads CASRLGIATNEKLFF. CDR3 DNA: TGTGCCAGCAGGTTGGGGATAGCAACTAATGAAAAACTGTTTTTT.

The V call is TRBV10-3, the J call TRBJ2-7; TRBD2 agrees at 7 bases. The ends lost 5 bases at V and 0 bases at J; junction bases unmatched: 7. The CDR3 extends over 15 amino acids. Looked up from germline, CDR1 is ENHRY and CDR2 is SYGVKD. This chain's CDR3 is CAISTAGLGSYEQYF. DNA of the CDR3: TGTGCCATCAGTACAGCGGGACTGGGCTCCTACGAGCAGTACTTC.

This clonotype appeared a few times. This chain links TRBV7-9 with TRBJ2-2; D is unclear. Trimming cost V 7 bases and J 8 bases, with 14 bases left between them. The CDR3 contains 13 residues. Looked up from germline, CDR1 is SEHNR and CDR2 is FQNEAQ (reference sequence). The CDR3 here is CASTTGLVGELFF. The CDR3 DNA sequence: TGTGCCAGCACCACGGGCCTCGTGGGGGAGCTGTTTTTT.

In this sample, this clonotype turned up a few times. A much larger clone lies one base from this, so it may be a read error. The rearrangement uses TRBV6-5 and TRBJ2-7; the match to TRBD1 covers 12 bases. This CDR3 comprises 15 residues. CDR1 MNHEY and CDR2 SVGAGI come from the germline V gene. The CDR3 bases are TGTGCCAGCAGTTACTCCGGGACAGGGGGCTACAAGCAGTACTTC. Residues: CASSYSGTGGYKQYF.

As for this clonotype: Just one base apart from a much larger clone, this may be a read error. The V and J genes are TRBV11-3 and TRBJ1-1, with D perhaps matching TRBD1 (5 bases). Looked up from germline, CDR1 is SGHNT and CDR2 is YENEEA. There are 17 residues in the CDR3. Trimming left V 4 bases short and J 1 base short, with 19 bases between. This chain's CDR3 is CASSSHRGREANTEAFF. CDR3 in DNA: TGTGCCAGCAGCTCCCATCGGGGACGGGAGGCGAACACTGAAGCTTTCTTT.